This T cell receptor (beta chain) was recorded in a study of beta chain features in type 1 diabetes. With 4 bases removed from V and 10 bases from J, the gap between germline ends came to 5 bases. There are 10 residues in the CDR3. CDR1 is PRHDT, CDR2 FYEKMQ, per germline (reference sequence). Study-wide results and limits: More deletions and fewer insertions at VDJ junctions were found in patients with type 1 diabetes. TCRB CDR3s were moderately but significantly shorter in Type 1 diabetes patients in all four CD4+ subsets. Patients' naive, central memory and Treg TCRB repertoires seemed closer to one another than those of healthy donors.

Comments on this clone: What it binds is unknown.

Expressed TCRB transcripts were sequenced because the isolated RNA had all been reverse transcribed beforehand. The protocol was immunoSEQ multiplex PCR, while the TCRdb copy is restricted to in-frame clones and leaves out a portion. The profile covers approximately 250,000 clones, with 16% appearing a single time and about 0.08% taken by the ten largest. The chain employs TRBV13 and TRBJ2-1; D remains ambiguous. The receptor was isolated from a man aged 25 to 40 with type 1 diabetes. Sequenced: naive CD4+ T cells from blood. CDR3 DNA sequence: TGTGCCAGCAGCTCAGGAGAGCAGTTCTTC. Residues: CASSSGEQFF.